This TCR beta chain was sequenced in a study of blood T cell repertoires in COVID-19. The wider study: Acute and convalescent COVID-19 specimens originated in the United States, Italy and Spain. T cells, B-cell-depleted T cells, or PBMCs provided the cDNA or gDNA that served as material.

The authors' processing: For nucleated cells, counts were estimated from reference gene primer amplification. TCRdb's table, derived via immunoSEQ multiplex PCR, lists solely in-frame clones and lacks some. The DNA gave D and trimming, while V, J and clone size come from that table. The sample has 25,000 to 30,000 clones, about 89% seen once. Germline V gene data show CDR1 as LGHDT and CDR2 as YNNKEL (reference sequence). This CDR3 spans 16 amino acids. Unmatched junction bases numbered 8, after V lost 0 bases and J lost 4 bases. The chain links TRBV3-1 (or the pseudogene TRBV3-2) to TRBJ1-2, with TRBD1 identical over 7 bases. The clonotype comes from an older man with active COVID-19. Sequencing input: peripheral blood. CDR3 coding DNA: TGTGCCAGCAGCCAAGACCCCATGACAGGGTCCTATGGCTACACCTTC. This sequence encodes CASSQDPMTGSYGYTF.